One and the same sample provided the 28 T cell receptor beta chains below, sequenced in a study of radiotherapy plus CTLA-4 blockade in lung cancer. The protocol was immunoSEQ multiplex PCR, while the TCRdb copy is restricted to in-frame clones and leaves out a portion. Of tens of thousands of clones in the sample, around 77% are singletons; the top ten hold approximately 2.6%. The input for sequencing was peripheral blood, taken from a patient treated with radiotherapy plus ipilimumab. The receptors come from a human donor with non-small cell lung cancer whose response to radiotherapy plus ipilimumab could not be evaluated.

The V gene is TRBV18, the J gene TRBJ2-2; D gene unclear. Trimming pared 6 bases from V and 5 bases from J, leaving 10 bases between. This CDR3 has 13 residues. In germline, CDR1 is KGHSH, CDR2 LQKENI. The CDR3 spells CASSHTETGELFF. The CDR3 nucleotides are TGTGCCAGCTCCCACACAGAGACCGGGGAGCTGTTTTTT.

The chain has TRBV7-6 and TRBJ2-3, with D perhaps TRBD2 (6 bases). Trimming pared 2 bases from V and 2 bases from J, leaving 20 bases between. The CDR3 loop spans 18 amino acids. Per germline, CDR1 SGHVS and CDR2 FNYEAQ. The CDR3: CASSLPRGGITFTDTQYF. DNA for the CDR3: TGTGCCAGCAGCTTACCGAGGGGCGGGATAACGTTCACAGATACGCAGTATTTT. Full variable domain (remainder filled in from reference TRBV7-6 and TRBJ2-3): GAGVSQSPRYKVTKRGQDVALRCDPISGHVSLYWYRQALGQGPEFLTYFNYEAQQDKSGLPNDRFSAERPEGSISTLTIQRTEQRDSAMYRCASSLPRGGITFTDTQYFGPGTRLTVL.

The CDR3 loop is CASSLASAPGGAYEQYF. As DNA, the CDR3 is TGCGCCAGCAGCTTGGCCTCTGCACCAGGGGGCGCATACGAGCAGTACTTC. The chain uses TRBV5-1 and TRBJ2-7, with TRBD1 matching 8 bases. V lost 0 bases to trimming and J lost 4 bases; unmatched junction nucleotides: 12. The CDR3 is 17 amino acids. Germline CDR1 is SGHRS and CDR2 is YFSETQ.

This chain connects TRBV18 to TRBJ2-3; possibly TRBD1 for D (5 bases). The CDR3 is 14 residues long. The germline V gene has CDR1 KGHSH and CDR2 LQKENI. V lost 3 bases and J 2 bases, leaving 9 bases between the germline ends. CDR3 nucleotide sequence: TGTGCCAGCTCACCCCTGGACACCACAGATACGCAGTATTTT. Its translation is CASSPLDTTDTQYF.

The chain combines TRBV7-9 with TRBJ2-7; 8 nucleotides align to TRBD1. Germline CDR1 reads SEHNR; CDR2 reads FQNEAQ (reference sequence). V lost 6 bases to trimming and J lost 1 base; unmatched junction nucleotides: 14. The CDR3 contains 17 residues. The CDR3 bases are TGTGCCAGCAGTTTTCTTCCGGGACAGGATTTTTCCTACGAGCAGTACTTC. Its protein is CASSFLPGQDFSYEQYF. Full variable domain (missing parts from reference TRBV7-9 and TRBJ2-7): DTGVSQNPRHKITKRGQNVTFRCDPISEHNRLYWYRQTLGQGPEFLTYFQNEAQLEKSRLLSDRFSAERPKGSFSTLEIQRTEQGDSAMYLCASSFLPGQDFSYEQYFGPGTRLTVT.

This clone was detected only a few times. This chain links TRBV4-1 with TRBJ2-3, with 7 bases matching TRBD2. Germline trimming cut 0 bases from V and 2 bases from J; bases unmatched to any gene: 8. This CDR3 has 17 amino acids. Germline assignment: CDR1 MGHRA and CDR2 YSYEKL. As DNA, the CDR3 is TGCGCCAGCAGCCAAGATGGGGGGGGAGAGATCACAGATACGCAGTATTTT. This translates into CASSQDGGGEITDTQYF.

The chain combines TRBV28 with TRBJ1-2; D perhaps matches TRBD1 (6 bases). Germline loops: CDR1 MDHEN, CDR2 SYDVKM. The ends were cut back, 6 bases at V and 3 bases at J, with 26 bases in the middle. The CDR3 runs to 18 residues. CDR3 region: CASRVYGGGTPDYYGYTF. The CDR3 region has the DNA TGTGCCAGCAGAGTTTATGGCGGGGGGACACCCGATTACTATGGCTACACCTTC.

The rearrangement links TRBV7-2 to TRBJ2-1; 10 bases fit TRBD2. This CDR3 has 17 residues. Germline CDR1 SGHTA, CDR2 FQGNSA. V shed 0 bases, J shed 0 bases, and the junction held 2 bases outside the gene matches. The CDR3 bases are TGTGCCAGCAGCTTAGCATCTAGCGGGGGCTCCTACAATGAGCAGTTCTTC. It encodes CASSLASSGGSYNEQFF.

This clone was seen a handful of times. The V gene is TRBV4-3, the J gene TRBJ1-4, with D perhaps matching TRBD1 (5 bases). The V gene's germline CDR1 is LGHNA and CDR2 YSLEER. V was pared by 1 base and J by 5 bases, with 8 bases between. The CDR3 totals 14 residues. CDR3 sequence: CASSQGDSNEKLFF. The CDR3 DNA follows: TGCGCCAGCAGCCAAGGGGACTCGAATGAAAAACTGTTTTTT.

V usage is TRBV18 and J usage is TRBJ1-3; D is unclear. V lost 3 bases to trimming and J lost 0 bases, with 12 bases between them. The CDR3 loop spans 16 amino acids. Germline V gene lookup returns CDR1 KGHSH and CDR2 LQKENI. For the CDR3, the DNA is TGTGCCAGCTCACCGCGCGAGGGAAACTCTGGAAACACCATATATTTT. Translation: CASSPREGNSGNTIYF.

The rearrangement joins TRBV7-2 to TRBJ1-4; 7 bases line up with TRBD1. CDR3 length: 14 amino acids. CDR1 is SGHTA, CDR2 FQGNSA, per germline. With 8 bases clipped from V and 8 bases from J, the junction kept 11 bases outside the gene matches. The CDR3 coding sequence is TGTGCCAGCGGCCTAACAGGGGCTGCGGAAAAACTGTTTTTT. This translates into CASGLTGAAEKLFF.

The CDR3 DNA sequence: TGTGCCAGCAGCTTAGGGGGTCAGGGGGGAACCCAGCCCCAGCATTTT. Encoded protein: CASSLGGQGGTQPQHF. The chain is built from TRBV7-2 and TRBJ1-5, with 7 bases matching TRBD1. Germline V gene data show CDR1 as SGHTA and CDR2 as FQGNSA. The junction had 10 bases not matched to a gene; V was cut back by 1 base and J by 7 bases. This CDR3 has 16 amino acids. Full variable domain (remainder filled in from reference TRBV7-2 and TRBJ1-5): GAGVSQSPSNKVTEKGKDVELRCDPISGHTALYWYRQSLGQGLEFLIYFQGNSAPDKSGLPSDRFSAERTGGSVSTLTIQRTQQEDSAVYLCASSLGGQGGTQPQHFGDGTRLSIL.

V gene TRBV10-3 combines with J gene TRBJ2-7; possibly TRBD2 for D (7 bases). The CDR3 extends over 16 amino acids. Trimming cost V 2 bases and J 4 bases, with 18 bases left between them. Germline values: CDR1 ENHRY, CDR2 SYGVKD. The CDR3 region has the DNA TGTGCCATCAGTGAGCCGGGGGGCCGCCTCGGATACGAGCAGTACTTC. This gives the protein CAISEPGGRLGYEQYF.

This clone was counted only a few times. The chain combines TRBV7-9 with TRBJ2-2, with 7 nucleotides matching TRBD1. Trimming removed 5 bases from V and 7 bases from J; junction bases left unmatched: 7. Germline values: CDR1 SEHNR, CDR2 FQNEAQ (reference sequence). The CDR3 runs to 14 residues. This chain's CDR3 is CASSRQGIIGELFF. The CDR3 nucleotides read TGTGCCAGCAGCCGACAGGGAATCATCGGGGAGCTGTTTTTT.

This chain uses TRBV5-1 with TRBJ2-2, with TRBD1 identical over 9 bases. The germline V gene has CDR1 SGHRS and CDR2 YFSETQ. Trimming at V came to 6 bases and at J to 7 bases, leaving 7 bases not matched to a gene. This CDR3 region has 14 residues. The CDR3 loop is CASTGQGGVGELFF. In nucleotides, the CDR3 is TGCGCCAGCACGGGACAGGGAGGTGTCGGGGAGCTGTTTTTT.

The chain carries TRBV2 and TRBJ2-1, with TRBD2 identical over 8 bases. This CDR3 is built from 13 residues. Germline CDR1 SNHLY, CDR2 FYNNEI. With V trimmed by 7 bases and J by 9 bases, 8 bases remained unmatched. The CDR3: CASIPGLVIEQFF. CDR3 in DNA: TGTGCCAGCATCCCGGGACTAGTAATTGAGCAGTTCTTC.

The chain joins TRBV14 to TRBJ2-1; a weak D match, TRBD2 (6 bases). The V and J ends lost 1 base and 0 bases respectively, with 16 bases between them. Germline V CDR1 and CDR2: SGHDN, FVKESK. The CDR3 spans 18 residues. The CDR3 is CASSQVRRERVSYNEQFF. CDR3 DNA sequence: TGTGCCAGCAGCCAAGTTAGGCGCGAGCGGGTCTCCTACAATGAGCAGTTCTTC.

The V call is TRBV4-3, the J call TRBJ2-7, with 7 bases identical to TRBD1. Trimming took 2 bases from V and 5 from J; bases not matched to a gene: 12. The CDR3 is made up of 16 amino acids. CDR1 and CDR2 (germline): LGHNA, YSLEER. For the CDR3, the DNA is TGCGCCAGCAGCCAAAACCCGCGACAGGGATGGGACGAGCAGTACTTC. It encodes CASSQNPRQGWDEQYF.

The chain is built from TRBV27 and TRBJ1-6; 7 nucleotides line up with TRBD1. The J segment lost 10 bases and the V segment lost 2 bases, leaving 5 bases of the junction unmatched. The length of the CDR3 is 14 residues. Germline CDR1 reads MNHEY; CDR2 reads SMNVEV (reference sequence). CDR3 DNA: TGTGCCAGCAGTTTAAGGGACAGCCTCTCACCCCTCCACTTT. This gives the protein CASSLRDSLSPLHF.

The chain uses TRBV19 and TRBJ2-7; the match to TRBD2 covers 10 bases. J lost 4 bases, V lost 1 base, and 4 bases had no gene match. This CDR3 has 15 residues. Germline-derived CDR1 and CDR2 are LNHDA and SQIVND (reference sequence). The CDR3 loop reads CASSIGTSGLYEQYF. DNA of the CDR3: TGTGCCAGTAGTATAGGGACTAGCGGATTATACGAGCAGTACTTC.

The chain recombines TRBV18 with TRBJ2-3, with 12 bases matching TRBD2. The CDR3 runs 15 residues. Germline lookup yields CDR1 KGHSH and CDR2 LQKENI. Losses at the gene ends were 3 bases for V and 8 bases for J; bases not matched to a gene: 6. CDR3: CASSPGTSGLVTQYF. CDR3 sequence (DNA): TGTGCCAGCTCACCGGGGACTAGCGGGTTGGTTACGCAGTATTTT. The variable domain in full, with the rest retrieved from reference TRBV18 and TRBJ2-3, is NAGVMQNPRHLVRRRGQEARLRCSPMKGHSHVYWYRQLPEEGLKFMVYLQKENIIDESGMPKERFSAEFPKEGPSILRIQQVVRGDSAAYFCASSPGTSGLVTQYFGPGTRLTVL.

This clone was picked up a small number of times. The rearrangement links TRBV2 to TRBJ2-3; 9 bases agree with TRBD2. V gave up 4 bases and J gave up 1 base; unmatched junction bases: 3. This CDR3 region has 15 residues. CDR1 SNHLY and CDR2 FYNNEI come from the germline V gene. The DNA of the CDR3 is TGTGCCAGCAGTGCGGAGCGGGGGGGCACAGATACGCAGTATTTT. Translating it yields CASSAERGGTDTQYF.

The chain employs TRBV7-9 and TRBJ2-7; 7 nucleotides align to TRBD1. This CDR3 is built from 15 residues. In germline, CDR1 is SEHNR, CDR2 FQNEAQ (reference sequence). Trimming cost V 1 base and J 2 bases; bases outside gene matches: 5. The CDR3 loop reads CASSLVAQGTYEQYF. The CDR3 DNA reads as TGTGCCAGCAGCTTAGTTGCACAGGGGACCTACGAGCAGTACTTC.

This chain joins TRBV19 and TRBJ1-2, with D possibly matching TRBD1 (5 bases). Trimming took 5 bases from V and 5 from J, leaving 18 bases between them. The V gene's germline CDR1 is LNHDA and CDR2 SQIVND (reference sequence). CDR3 size: 15 residues. This chain's CDR3 is CASSLQGGGRYGYTF. The CDR3 DNA reads TGTGCCAGTAGTCTACAAGGCGGGGGGAGATATGGCTACACCTTC.

This clone has more than one count but fewer than ten. The chain has TRBV28 and TRBJ2-7; the D gene is possibly TRBD2 (6 bases). Germline assignment: CDR1 MDHEN and CDR2 SYDVKM. Trimming pared 4 bases from V and 7 bases from J, leaving 17 bases between. CDR3 length: 14 residues. CDR3 amino acids: CASSSPTRGGEQYF. As DNA, the CDR3 is TGTGCCAGCAGTTCTCCTACGAGGGGAGGTGAGCAGTACTTC.

The rearrangement joins TRBV7-3 to TRBJ2-1; 12 nucleotides line up with TRBD2. Losses at the gene ends were 3 bases for V and 6 bases for J; bases not matched to a gene: 9. The CDR3 is made up of 17 amino acids. CDR1 SGHTA and CDR2 FQGTGA come from the germline V gene. The CDR3 here is CASSFRGLAGRVNEQFF. The CDR3 DNA reads as TGTGCCAGCAGCTTTCGCGGACTAGCGGGGAGGGTCAATGAGCAGTTCTTC.

This clone has only a few counts. The chain recombines TRBV5-4 with TRBJ2-5; 12 positions agree with TRBD2. Unmatched junction bases numbered 6, after V lost 1 base and J lost 5 bases. CDR1 is SGHNT, CDR2 YYREEE, per germline (reference sequence). The CDR3 covers 16 residues. In DNA, the CDR3 is TGTGCCAGCAGCTTGACGCTAGCGGGGGGGCGGGAGACCCAGTACTTC. Encoded protein: CASSLTLAGGRETQYF.

V gene TRBV7-7 combines with J gene TRBJ2-5; D is ambiguous. From germline, CDR1 is SSHAT and CDR2 FNYEAQ (reference sequence). Trimming removed 5 bases at V and 2 bases at J, with 9 bases between. The CDR3 consists of 13 residues. CDR3 amino acids: CASSNFGQETQYF. DNA for the CDR3: TGTGCCAGCAGCAACTTCGGTCAAGAGACCCAGTACTTC.